These T cell receptor beta chains were read from a single sample in a study of glioma-infiltrating T cells. TCRdb re-called the multiplex PCR reads with MiXCR, one entry per CDR3 protein. The data hold about 130,000 distinct CDR3 sequences, with around a quarter observed a single time. The sequenced sample consisted of glioma tissue, nonneoplastic brain tissue, or PBMCs (not recorded which). These receptors were collected from a human donor with low-grade glioma or glioblastoma, undergoing nonglioma brain surgery, or in good health (not recorded which). CDR3s include the opening cysteine and the closing phenylalanine or tryptophan. Fields, in order: V gene, clone size, J gene, D gene, CDR3 DNA, CDR3 protein. The D gene is left open where the match is weak. Only part of the rows carry a size: once, few, many, or a class if the clone is expanded.

v_gene: TRBV10-3
abundance: few
j_gene: TRBJ1-3
d_gene: TRBD1
CDR3nt: TGTGCCATCAGTGATCTCCGGGACAGGGTGGCTGGAAACACCATATATTTT
CDR3aa: CAISDLRDRVAGNTIYF

v_gene: TRBV2
abundance: -
j_gene: TRBJ1-5
d_gene: -
CDR3nt: TGTGCCAGCAGTGAAGATGGGGCGGCTCAGCCCCAGCATTTT
CDR3aa: CASSEDGAAQPQHF

v_gene: TRBV6-5
abundance: -
j_gene: TRBJ1-3
d_gene: TRBD1
CDR3nt: TGTGCCAGCAGTTACCCAGGGGGAAACCCCATATATTTT
CDR3aa: CASSYPGGNPIYF

v_gene: TRBV25-1
abundance: many
j_gene: TRBJ2-5
d_gene: -
CDR3nt: TGTGCCAGCAGTGACTTCTTGGGGGTGGAGACCCAGTACTTC
CDR3aa: CASSDFLGVETQYF

v_gene: TRBV6-2/TRBV6-3
abundance: many
j_gene: TRBJ1-2
d_gene: TRBD1
CDR3nt: TGTGCCAGCAAGGACAGGGATTACTATGGCTACACCTTC
CDR3aa: CASKDRDYYGYTF

v_gene: TRBV11-1
abundance: -
j_gene: TRBJ2-3
d_gene: -
CDR3nt: TGTGCCAGCAGCCGACGGGAAGATACGCAGTATTTT
CDR3aa: CASSRREDTQYF

v_gene: TRBV6-6
abundance: -
j_gene: TRBJ2-4
d_gene: TRBD2
CDR3nt: TGTGCCAGCAGTTACCGCGGGGGGAGCCACATTCAGTACTTC
CDR3aa: CASSYRGGSHIQYF

v_gene: TRBV19
abundance: -
j_gene: TRBJ1-1
d_gene: -
CDR3nt: TGTGCCAGTAGTAATACCGGTGCCACTGAAGCTTTCTTT
CDR3aa: CASSNTGATEAFF

v_gene: TRBV5-1
abundance: many
j_gene: TRBJ1-1
d_gene: -
CDR3nt: TGCGCCAGCAGCTTGGCCGGCCAGAACACTGAAGCTTTCTTT
CDR3aa: CASSLAGQNTEAFF

v_gene: TRBV20-1
abundance: few
j_gene: TRBJ2-1
d_gene: TRBD2
CDR3nt: TGCAGTGCTAGAGGTCCCGGGGGACTAGCCAATGAGCAGTTCTTC
CDR3aa: CSARGPGGLANEQFF

v_gene: TRBV15
abundance: many
j_gene: TRBJ1-1
d_gene: -
CDR3nt: TGTGCCACCAGCAGAGTCGGTGAAGCTTTCTTT
CDR3aa: CATSRVGEAFF

v_gene: TRBV3-1
abundance: -
j_gene: TRBJ1-3
d_gene: -
CDR3nt: TGTGCCAGCAGCCCCAGTTGGGGCCAGCACTCTGGAAACACCATATATTTT
CDR3aa: CASSPSWGQHSGNTIYF

v_gene: TRBV2
abundance: few
j_gene: TRBJ2-2
d_gene: TRBD1
CDR3nt: TGTGCCAGCAGTGAAGCGGCCGGGACAGGGGGCACCGGGGAGCTGTTTTTT
CDR3aa: CASSEAAGTGGTGELFF

v_gene: TRBV7-6
abundance: few
j_gene: TRBJ1-1
d_gene: -
CDR3nt: TGTGCCAGCAGCTTAGCGGTCGTGCCCTACGAAGCTTTCTTT
CDR3aa: CASSLAVVPYEAFF

v_gene: TRBV28
abundance: many
j_gene: TRBJ1-1
d_gene: -
CDR3nt: TGTGCCAGCAGCCCGAACACTGAAGCTTTCTTT
CDR3aa: CASSPNTEAFF

v_gene: TRBV27
abundance: many
j_gene: TRBJ1-5
d_gene: -
CDR3nt: TGTGCCAGCAGCATCAAGGCGCAGGGAGCGGGTCAGCCCCAGCATTTT
CDR3aa: CASSIKAQGAGQPQHF

v_gene: TRBV7-6
abundance: many
j_gene: TRBJ1-5
d_gene: -
CDR3nt: TGTGCCAGCAGCCAAAGAACCCATAGCAATCAGCCCCAGCATTTT
CDR3aa: CASSQRTHSNQPQHF

v_gene: TRBV5-1
abundance: few
j_gene: TRBJ1-1
d_gene: -
CDR3nt: TGCGCCAGCAGCAGTGGGCCAGAAAAGGAGGAAGCTTTCTTT
CDR3aa: CASSSGPEKEEAFF

v_gene: TRBV7-9
abundance: many
j_gene: TRBJ2-1
d_gene: -
CDR3nt: TGTGCCAGCGTGGGGAGCTCCTACAATGAGCAGTTCTTC
CDR3aa: CASVGSSYNEQFF

v_gene: TRBV29-1
abundance: -
j_gene: TRBJ1-3
d_gene: -
CDR3nt: TGCAGCGTTGAAGATCGAGGTGTTGGAAACACCATATATTTT
CDR3aa: CSVEDRGVGNTIYF

v_gene: TRBV5-1
abundance: -
j_gene: TRBJ1-1
d_gene: -
CDR3nt: TGCGCCAGCAGCTTGGCTTGGGAGAACACTGAAGCTTTCTTT
CDR3aa: CASSLAWENTEAFF

v_gene: TRBV14
abundance: many
j_gene: TRBJ1-1
d_gene: -
CDR3nt: TGTGCCAGCAGCCAAGATTGGGGAGTCCCTGAAGCTTTCTTT
CDR3aa: CASSQDWGVPEAFF

v_gene: TRBV4-1
abundance: many
j_gene: TRBJ2-1
d_gene: -
CDR3nt: TGCGCCAGCAGCCAAAAGGTTGAGCAGTTCTTC
CDR3aa: CASSQKVEQFF